The 28 T cell receptor beta chains below all came from one sample that was sequenced in a study of shared clonotypes between healthy human individuals. TCRdb's table, derived via immunoSEQ multiplex PCR, lists solely in-frame clones and lacks some. The table has roughly 660,000 clones, 90% seen once. Material for sequencing was memory CD8+ T cells from PBMCs. As to subset: CD45RO+ cells pooled with CCR7-negative TemRA cells. These receptors all come from a man younger than 35 in good health. Some clones in this sample may be carry-over from other donors' samples.

The chain is built from TRBV7-9 and TRBJ2-4; a possible D gene is TRBD1 (5 bases). Trimming pared 0 bases from V and 8 bases from J, leaving 14 bases between. Germline CDR1 is SEHNR and CDR2 is FQNEAQ (reference sequence). The CDR3 spans 15 residues. CDR3 sequence reads: CASSLAGQVIDIQYF. DNA for the CDR3: TGTGCCAGCAGCTTAGCGGGGCAGGTGATCGACATTCAGTACTTC.

This chain links TRBV7-8 with TRBJ2-2, with no clear D. The CDR3 runs to 12 residues. The germline V gene encodes CDR1 SGHVS and CDR2 FQNEAQ. V lost 5 bases, J lost 3 bases, and 4 bases lay in between. The CDR3 protein is CASSPDTGELFF. CDR3 nucleotide sequence: TGTGCCAGCAGCCCCGACACCGGGGAGCTGTTTTTT.

With regard to this clone: Different DNA sequences within this sample yield the same CDR3. The V gene is TRBV27, the J gene TRBJ2-1; unclear D gene. V gave up 3 bases and J gave up 0 bases, with 6 bases separating them. The CDR3 runs 14 residues. Germline CDR1 MNHEY, CDR2 SMNVEV (reference sequence). The CDR3 spells CASSFGDSYNEQFF. The CDR3 nucleotides read TGTGCCAGCAGTTTTGGGGACTCCTACAATGAGCAGTTCTTC.

This clone came up many times. The chain has TRBV28 and TRBJ2-1, with D possibly being TRBD1 or TRBD2 (5 bases each). Between the trimmed V and J ends, which lost 6 bases and 3 bases, there was a span of 15 bases. The CDR3 extends over 15 amino acids. Germline loops: CDR1 MDHEN, CDR2 SYDVKM. The CDR3 protein is CASREEDIRYNEQFF. The CDR3 DNA reads as TGTGCCAGCAGGGAGGAGGACATACGCTACAATGAGCAGTTCTTC.

The chain recombines TRBV13 with TRBJ2-2, with 8 bases aligning to TRBD1. Germline V gives CDR1 PRHDT, CDR2 FYEKMQ (reference sequence). V gave up 5 bases and J gave up 5 bases; unmatched junction bases: 10. There are 16 residues in the CDR3. The CDR3 bases are TGTGCCAGCAGCGATCAGGGGGCGCGTATGACCGGGGAGCTGTTTTTT. This gives the protein CASSDQGARMTGELFF.

V gene TRBV7-9 combines with J gene TRBJ2-2; 9 bases match TRBD2. From germline, CDR1 is SEHNR and CDR2 FQNEAQ (reference sequence). Trimming took 2 bases from V and 6 from J; bases not matched to a gene: 7. CDR3 size: 16 residues. The DNA for the CDR3 is TGTGCCAGCAGCTTAAGTTTAGCGGGAGCCCCCGGGGAGCTGTTTTTT. Protein product: CASSLSLAGAPGELFF.

The chain carries TRBV9 and TRBJ2-3; perhaps TRBD2 as D (5 bases). Germline assignment: CDR1 SGDLS and CDR2 YYNGEE. The CDR3 sequence is 13 residues long. V was cut by 0 bases and J by 6 bases, with 8 bases left in between. The CDR3 region has the DNA TGTGCCAGCAGCGTAGCTAGCCAGGATACGCAGTATTTT. Protein product: CASSVASQDTQYF.

V and J are TRBV10-2 and TRBJ1-5; D may be TRBD1 (5 bases). The CDR3 sequence is 15 residues long. Germline CDR1 is WSHSY and CDR2 is SAAADI. The V gene lost 8 bases and the J gene lost 2 bases, with 16 bases spanning the gap. CDR3 bases: TGCGCCAGCGCTACAGGCTTTCAGGGCAATCAGCCCCAGCATTTT. Residues: CASATGFQGNQPQHF.

The chain carries TRBV28 and TRBJ1-2; 8 bases fit TRBD1. From germline, CDR1 is MDHEN and CDR2 SYDVKM. The CDR3 has 16 amino acids. V dropped 2 bases and J dropped 5; count of bases not matched to a gene: 10. The CDR3 DNA sequence: TGTGCCAGCAGTTTAGACAGGGGTCTAGCTATATATGGCTACACCTTC. Translated, it gives CASSLDRGLAIYGYTF.

The chain joins TRBV7-3 to TRBJ2-7; unclear D gene. V shed 2 bases and J shed 5 bases, with 7 bases lying between them. The CDR3 has 12 residues. Germline CDR1 reads SGHTA; CDR2 reads FQGTGA. The CDR3 reads CASSLGRDEQYF. In DNA form, the CDR3 reads TGTGCCAGCAGCTTAGGACGGGACGAGCAGTACTTC.

The gene calls are TRBV11-2 and TRBJ2-7; D is uncertain. V dropped 6 bases and J dropped 5 bases, with 26 bases sitting between them. CDR1 SGHAT and CDR2 FQNNGV come from the germline V gene. This CDR3 contains 17 residues. CDR3 protein: CASSPQIGGRRVDEQYF. CDR3 in DNA: TGTGCCAGCAGTCCCCAGATAGGTGGGCGTCGGGTGGACGAGCAGTACTTC.

J is TRBJ2-1 and V is TRBV7-2; unclear D gene. The germline gives CDR1 SGHTA, CDR2 FQGNSA. V was cut by 0 bases and J by 6 bases, with 12 bases left in between. This CDR3 region has 15 residues. This CDR3 is CASSLAHGIRNEQFF. Here the CDR3 DNA reads TGTGCCAGCAGCTTAGCGCACGGAATACGCAATGAGCAGTTCTTC.

The rearrangement uses TRBV30 and TRBJ2-4; possibly TRBD1 or TRBD2 for D (6 bases each). Germline CDR1 GTSNPN, CDR2 SVGIG (reference sequence). This CDR3 has 15 amino acids. V lost 0 bases to trimming and J lost 8 bases, with 17 bases between them. CDR3 sequence reads: CAWSVDGGPLYIQYF. In DNA, the CDR3 is TGTGCCTGGAGTGTAGACGGGGGCCCCTTATACATTCAGTACTTC.

The CDR3, as DNA: TGTGCCAGCAGCGTAGGAGGCAGCTTATCCTACAATGAGCAGTTCTTC. It translates to CASSVGGSLSYNEQFF. This rearrangement joins TRBV9 to TRBJ2-1; D remains unclear. With 0 bases removed from V and 1 base from J, the gap between germline ends came to 11 bases. Germline-derived CDR1 and CDR2 are SGDLS and YYNGEE. The CDR3 length is 16 residues.

The chain couples TRBV5-1 to TRBJ1-4, with TRBD1 as a possible D gene (5 bases). The V and J ends lost 0 bases and 4 bases respectively, with 10 bases between them. The CDR3 length is 15 residues. Germline CDR1 reads SGHRS; CDR2 reads YFSETQ. CDR3 region: CASSLEGAGNEKLFF. CDR3 DNA sequence: TGCGCCAGCAGCTTGGAAGGGGCGGGTAATGAAAAACTGTTTTTT.

The J gene is TRBJ2-1, the V gene TRBV15, with 9 bases identical to TRBD1. Trimming took 1 base from V and 6 from J; bases not matched to a gene: 1. From germline, CDR1 is LNHNV and CDR2 YYDKDF (reference sequence). This CDR3 contains 14 residues. For the CDR3, the DNA is TGTGCCACCAGCAGAGGGGACAGGGTCAATGAGCAGTTCTTC. Its translation: CATSRGDRVNEQFF.

This clone was detected once. The CDR3 DNA sequence: TGTGCCAGCAGCTTCGCAGAACCCCACCGTAATCAGCCCCAGCATTTT. Translation: CASSFAEPHRNQPQHF. The chain is built from TRBV7-9 and TRBJ1-5; no clear D gene. V was cut by 3 bases and J by 4 bases, with 16 bases left in between. The CDR3 has 16 residues. Germline V lookup: CDR1 SEHNR, CDR2 FQNEAQ (reference sequence).

The V and J genes are TRBV27 and TRBJ2-1, with 8 positions matching TRBD2. The J segment lost 7 bases and the V segment lost 5 bases, leaving 13 bases of the junction unmatched. The CDR3 has 16 residues. The germline V gene has CDR1 MNHEY and CDR2 SMNVEV (reference sequence). The CDR3 bases are TGTGCCAGCAGTCCTTCTGAGGGACTAGTTGGGAATGAGCAGTTCTTC. Protein sequence: CASSPSEGLVGNEQFF.

This chain joins TRBV13 and TRBJ2-7; TRBD2 aligns across 10 bases. CDR1 is PRHDT, CDR2 FYEKMQ, per germline (reference sequence). The CDR3 has 14 residues. J lost 2 bases, V lost 5 bases, and 3 bases had no gene match. This CDR3 is CASSPSGRTYEQYF. The DNA of the CDR3 is TGTGCCAGCAGCCCTAGCGGGAGAACCTACGAGCAGTACTTC.

This chain links TRBV28 with TRBJ1-2, with 9 positions matching TRBD1. This CDR3 spans 15 amino acids. J lost 6 bases, V lost 3 bases, and 8 bases had no gene match. Germline CDR1 reads MDHEN; CDR2 reads SYDVKM. CDR3 amino acids: CASSFYRGQVDGYTF. DNA of the CDR3: TGTGCCAGCAGTTTCTACAGGGGGCAGGTGGATGGCTACACCTTC.

This chain uses TRBV5-6 with TRBJ1-3, with D uncertain. Trimming left V 3 bases short and J 1 base short, with 8 bases between. The CDR3 contains 14 residues. CDR1 and CDR2 (germline): SGHDT, YYEEEE. The CDR3: CASSSSESGNTIYF. The DNA for the CDR3 is TGTGCCAGCAGCTCGAGTGAGTCTGGAAACACCATATATTTT.

The chain combines TRBV28 with TRBJ2-1, with a possible D match to TRBD1 (5 bases). The ends were cut back, 5 bases at V and 0 bases at J, with 14 bases in the middle. Germline CDR1 is MDHEN and CDR2 is SYDVKM. This CDR3 is built from 16 residues. CDR3 DNA sequence: TGTGCCAGCAGTACCCAACAGGAGAGCTCCTACAATGAGCAGTTCTTC. Amino acids: CASSTQQESSYNEQFF. Looking up the rest from reference TRBV28 and TRBJ2-1 gives the full variable domain: DVKVTQSSRYLVKRTGEKVFLECVQDMDHENMFWYRQDPGLGLRLIYFSYDVKMKEKGDIPEGYSVSREKKERFSLILESASTNQTSMYLCASSTQQESSYNEQFFGPGTRLTVL.

The chain links TRBV7-3 to TRBJ2-1; 7 bases match TRBD2. Trimming at V came to 2 bases and at J to 5 bases, leaving 9 bases not matched to a gene. The germline CDR1 and CDR2 sequences are SGHTA and FQGTGA. The CDR3 consists of 16 residues. The CDR3 loop is CASSLVGEGRDNEQFF. The CDR3 region has the DNA TGTGCCAGCAGCTTAGTGGGGGAGGGCCGGGACAATGAGCAGTTCTTC.

The rearrangement links TRBV19 to TRBJ1-1, with D unresolved. The V gene lost 5 bases and the J gene lost 7 bases, with 14 bases spanning the gap. In germline, CDR1 is LNHDA, CDR2 SQIVND (reference sequence). This CDR3 region has 13 residues. CDR3 in amino acids: CASSPSVRREAFF. The CDR3 coding sequence is TGTGCCAGTAGTCCTAGCGTTCGACGTGAAGCTTTCTTT.

V usage is TRBV28 and J usage is TRBJ2-7; D not certain. The V end lost 1 base, the J end lost 2 bases, and 6 bases lay between the germline ends. The germline gives CDR1 MDHEN, CDR2 SYDVKM. The CDR3 is 13 residues long. The CDR3 reads CASSLFQTYEQYF. Here the CDR3 DNA reads TGTGCCAGCAGTTTATTTCAGACCTACGAGCAGTACTTC.

V is TRBV7-9 and J is TRBJ2-2; TRBD2 might be the D (6 bases). The CDR3 sequence is 14 residues long. The germline V and J ends were trimmed by 3 bases and 2 bases, with 7 bases remaining between them. Germline-derived CDR1 and CDR2 are SEHNR and FQNEAQ (reference sequence). The chain's CDR3 is CASSLGGNTGELFF. The CDR3 DNA follows: TGTGCCAGCAGCTTGGGAGGTAACACCGGGGAGCTGTTTTTT.

This clone was found once. This chain uses TRBV5-1 with TRBJ2-5, with D tentatively TRBD1 (6 bases). Trimming shortened V by 5 bases and J by 5 bases, and 16 bases separated the two germline ends. Germline V gene sequence: CDR1 SGHRS, CDR2 YFSETQ. The CDR3 sequence is 14 residues long. CDR3 protein: CASRPLGARETQYF. DNA for the CDR3: TGCGCCAGCAGACCCTTGGGGGCGCGGGAGACCCAGTACTTC. The full variable domain, rest sourced from reference TRBV5-1 and TRBJ2-5, is KAGVTQTPRYLIKTRGQQVTLSCSPISGHRSVSWYQQTPGQGLQFLFEYFSETQRNKGNFPGRFSGRQFSNSRSEMNVSTLELGDSALYLCASRPLGARETQYFGPGTRLLVL.

The chain recombines TRBV28 with TRBJ2-1; D possibly uses TRBD1 or TRBD2 (5 bases each). This CDR3 comprises 11 residues. Germline V gene data show CDR1 as MDHEN and CDR2 as SYDVKM. Trimming removed 10 bases at V and 10 bases at J, with 14 bases between. In nucleotides, the CDR3 is TGTGCCACAGGGAGAAACGGGGAGCAGTTCTTC. Translated: CATGRNGEQFF.